Each of the 20 T cell receptor beta chains below was sequenced from the same sample in a study of T cell responses to AZD1222 COVID-19 vaccine (dated by TCRdb to the early 2020s). Library construction relied on the immunoSEQ multiplex PCR assay. Held by TCRdb, this immuneACCESS table contains in-frame sequences only and omits some clones. Under half of the omission traces to an unresolved V gene where checked; the cause of the rest is unknown. The sample contains 150,000 to 180,000 clones, around nine tenths of them found a single time. The biggest ten clones account for under 20% of the sample. The time point label for this specimen denotes: baseline before first vaccination. The source was peripheral blood, collected on day 0 of AZD1222 vaccination. These receptor sequences come from an adult in good health.

In its sample, this clone was seen once. V gene TRBV5-4 combines with J gene TRBJ1-3, with 7 bases fitting TRBD1. With V trimmed by 4 bases and J by 4 bases, 11 bases remained unmatched. CDR3 size: 16 residues. Germline CDR1 SGHNT, CDR2 YYREEE (reference sequence). CDR3 amino acids: CASSEGQLRSGNTIYF. CDR3 nucleotides: TGTGCCAGCAGCGAGGGACAGTTGAGATCAGGAAACACCATATATTTT.

The chain links TRBV11-3 to TRBJ1-3; D might be TRBD1 (6 bases). Trimming took off 3 bases at V and 1 base at J, with 10 bases between the two ends. Germline assignment: CDR1 SGHNT and CDR2 YENEEA. The CDR3 contains 15 residues. CDR3 region: CASSFGGQSGNTIYF. The CDR3 DNA sequence: TGTGCCAGCAGCTTCGGGGGACAATCTGGAAACACCATATATTTT.

The rearrangement joins TRBV5-4 to TRBJ1-3, with D unclear. The CDR3 is 15 amino acids. Germline lookup yields CDR1 SGHNT and CDR2 YYREEE (reference sequence). The V end was cut by 4 bases, the J end by 2 bases, with 13 bases between. The CDR3 region is CASSAPQAPGNTIYF. CDR3 sequence (DNA): TGTGCCAGCAGCGCGCCGCAGGCCCCTGGAAACACCATATATTTT.

V gene TRBV9 combines with J gene TRBJ1-1; the D gene is possibly TRBD1 (5 bases). The CDR3 consists of 15 residues. Trimming removed 1 base from V and 7 bases from J, with 17 bases in between. Germline CDR1 reads SGDLS; CDR2 reads YYNGEE. CDR3 residues: CASSVSDNFFGEAFF. The CDR3 nucleotides are TGTGCCAGCAGCGTATCGGACAATTTCTTCGGTGAAGCTTTCTTT.

The V gene is TRBV19, the J gene TRBJ1-6; no definite D call. Germline V CDR1 and CDR2: LNHDA, SQIVND (reference sequence). The CDR3 extends over 14 amino acids. Trimming stripped 6 bases from V and 4 bases from J, with 10 bases between. The CDR3 loop reads CASSESRYNSPLHF. The CDR3 coding sequence is TGTGCCAGTAGCGAGAGCAGATATAATTCACCCCTCCACTTT.

The genes are TRBV19 and TRBJ1-1, with 7 bases that match TRBD1. The CDR3 totals 15 residues. In germline, CDR1 is LNHDA, CDR2 SQIVND (reference sequence). With V trimmed by 5 bases and J by 3 bases, 9 bases remained unmatched. The CDR3 DNA reads as TGTGCCAGTAGTCCCCAAAGGACAGGTCACACTGAAGCTTTCTTT. Translating it yields CASSPQRTGHTEAFF.

The genes are TRBV11-2 and TRBJ2-7, with a tentative D call TRBD1 (6 bases). The CDR3 length is 13 residues. Trimming cost V 5 bases and J 4 bases, with 12 bases left between them. Per germline, CDR1 SGHAT and CDR2 FQNNGV. CDR3 DNA sequence: TGTGCCAGCAGCGCCGAGACAGGTTACGAGCAGTACTTC. This translates into CASSAETGYEQYF.

This clone was counted a single time. Written as DNA, the CDR3 is TGTGCCAGCAGTTTCCCACTAGCGGGGGACCGCACAGATACGCAGTATTTT. It specifies CASSFPLAGDRTDTQYF. The chain combines TRBV6-2 or TRBV6-3 with TRBJ2-3, with 11 positions matching TRBD2. From germline, CDR1 is MNHEY and CDR2 SVGEGT. The trim removed 4 bases at V and 1 base at J, leaving 7 bases unmatched. The CDR3 runs 17 residues.

This chain joins TRBV29-1 and TRBJ1-5; D uncertain. This CDR3 is 12 amino acids long. V was cut by 7 bases and J by 0 bases, with 7 bases left in between. Germline CDR1 is SQVTM and CDR2 is ANQGSEA. CDR3 sequence: CSAGSSNQPQHF. The CDR3 coding sequence is TGCAGCGCTGGGAGTAGCAATCAGCCCCAGCATTTT.

The chain has TRBV4-1 and TRBJ1-6; the D gene is possibly TRBD1 (5 bases). There are 12 residues in the CDR3. Germline assignment: CDR1 MGHRA and CDR2 YSYEKL. In nucleotides, the CDR3 is TGCGCAGCTGCGGGGGGAAATTCACCCCTCCACTTT. Translated: CAAAGGNSPLHF.

J is TRBJ1-6 and V is TRBV5-1; the D is unclear. V dropped 0 bases and J dropped 6 bases, with 10 bases sitting between them. The V gene's germline CDR1 is SGHRS and CDR2 YFSETQ. This CDR3 is built from 15 residues. The CDR3 nucleotides read TGCGCCAGCAGCTTGGTCTCCCCCCGTAATTCACCCCTCCACTTT. Translation: CASSLVSPRNSPLHF.

The V and J genes are TRBV7-2 and TRBJ1-5, with D possibly matching TRBD1 (6 bases). V was cut by 5 bases and J by 0 bases, with 11 bases left in between. The germline gives CDR1 SGHTA, CDR2 FQGNSA. The CDR3 loop spans 15 amino acids. The CDR3 nucleotides are TGTGCCAGCAGCAAACAGGGTGGTAGCAATCAGCCCCAGCATTTT. Its translation is CASSKQGGSNQPQHF.

Only a few counts were recorded for this clone. The V gene is TRBV27, the J gene TRBJ2-7, with D perhaps matching TRBD1 (6 bases). The length of the CDR3 is 14 residues. Trimming removed 5 bases at V and 2 bases at J, with 13 bases between. Germline V gives CDR1 MNHEY, CDR2 SMNVEV (reference sequence). Here the CDR3 DNA reads TGTGCCAGCAGTCCGATACAGGGAACCTACGAGCAGTACTTC. Encoded protein: CASSPIQGTYEQYF.

V and J are TRBV24-1 and TRBJ2-7; TRBD1 agrees at 7 bases. The V gene end was trimmed by 3 bases and the J gene end by 4 bases; junction bases not matched to a gene: 2. Germline V gene data show CDR1 as KGHDR and CDR2 as SFDVKD. The CDR3 is 13 amino acids. CDR3 DNA: TGTGCCACCAGTGATCTACAGGGGTACGAGCAGTACTTC. This encodes CATSDLQGYEQYF.

The V gene is TRBV9, the J gene TRBJ1-6, with D maybe TRBD1 (5 bases). The germline V gene encodes CDR1 SGDLS and CDR2 YYNGEE. The CDR3 length is 15 residues. The V end lost 4 bases, the J end lost 5 bases, and 13 bases lay between the germline ends. The CDR3 sequence is CASSPRQIHNSPLHF. DNA of the CDR3: TGTGCCAGCAGCCCGAGACAGATACATAATTCACCCCTCCACTTT.

This rearrangement joins TRBV5-4 to TRBJ1-2, with D tentatively TRBD1 (5 bases). Trimming took 2 bases from V and 6 from J, leaving 11 bases between them. Germline V gives CDR1 SGHNT, CDR2 YYREEE (reference sequence). The CDR3 totals 13 residues. The CDR3 region is CASSFARGDGYTF. The CDR3 coding sequence is TGTGCCAGCAGCTTTGCAAGGGGAGATGGCTACACCTTC.

The chain combines TRBV27 with TRBJ1-4; 7 nucleotides line up with TRBD1. Looked up from germline, CDR1 is MNHEY and CDR2 is SMNVEV (reference sequence). There are 16 residues in the CDR3. The V segment lost 2 bases and the J segment 6 bases; nucleotides outside the gene matches: 9. The CDR3 bases are TGTGCCAGCAGTTTAGGCTACAGGGGAGGTGATGAAAAACTGTTTTTT. Its protein product is CASSLGYRGGDEKLFF. Supplemented by reference TRBV27 and TRBJ1-4, the full variable domain reads EAQVTQNPRYLITVTGKKLTVTCSQNMNHEYMSWYRQDPGLGLRQIYYSMNVEVTDKGDVPEGYKVSRKEKRNFPLILESPSPNQTSLYFCASSLGYRGGDEKLFFGSGTQLSVL.

V gene TRBV18 combines with J gene TRBJ2-7; D may be TRBD1 or TRBD2 (5 bases each). Germline CDR1 KGHSH, CDR2 LQKENI. This CDR3 region has 14 residues. The germline V and J ends were trimmed by 5 bases and 2 bases, with 13 bases remaining between them. Here the CDR3 DNA reads TGTGCCAGCTCATTGGACACTAGGACCTACGAGCAGTACTTC. It specifies CASSLDTRTYEQYF.

As to this clone: Relative to the germline gene, one junction end is altered; a read error may explain this. CDR3 sequence reads: CASSLDSNQPQHF. CDR3 bases: TGTGCTAGCAGTCTCGATTCCAATCAGCCCCAGCATTTT. The chain uses TRBV7-7 and TRBJ1-5, with unresolved D. The CDR3 has 13 amino acids. Germline V gives CDR1 SSHAT, CDR2 FNYEAQ (reference sequence).

This clone was counted between two and nine times. This chain joins TRBV18 and TRBJ1-1, with D perhaps TRBD1 (5 bases). Trimming pared 5 bases from V and 5 bases from J, leaving 9 bases between. CDR3 size: 12 residues. Germline loops: CDR1 KGHSH, CDR2 LQKENI. CDR3 sequence reads: CASSEDRTEAFF. The DNA of the CDR3 is TGTGCCAGCTCAGAAGACAGAACTGAAGCTTTCTTT.